The sequence of this T cell receptor beta chain was determined in a study of T-cell memory formation after mild COVID-19 (dated by TCRdb to about 2021). For context, the study as a whole: TCR sequence clusters from the two donors were largely donor specific. Two young, previously healthy adult volunteers, one female and one male, were included in the cohort. In two donors, T-cell clones that expanded and contracted after mild COVID-19 were followed by sequencing TCRalpha and TCRbeta repertoires longitudinally. Broad study findings and their caveats: Contracting CD4+ clones turned up mainly in the CM and EM memory subsets, whereas EMRA was where CD8+ clones were enriched. The study covered only a couple of mild cases, and larger cohorts including severe cases with pre-infection samples were considered necessary. The detection of some responding clones in pre-infection memory suggests that pre-existing cross-reactive memory T cells joined the SARS-CoV-2 response. Clones contracting from day 15 to 85 had balanced CD4/CD8 phenotypes, while a second wave expanding from day 15 to 37 was biased towards CD4+. SARS-CoV-2 specificity was not confirmed for the second-wave clones peaking on day 37.

The CDR3, cysteine through phenylalanine, is 15 amino acids long. Only the CDR3 region is kept as DNA, spanning 45 bases read in frame from base 1. CDR1 is given as LGHNT and CDR2 as FRNRAP, both from the germline V gene. The junction shows trimming of 6 bases on V and 2 bases on J, and the gene matches do not reach 9 bases of it. In regard to this clonotype: The specificity of this receptor is unknown. Base qualities are missing; no much larger clone stands one base away.

The sample was run on an Illumina NovaSeq 6000. Using 5'RACE with constant-segment primers, TCRalpha and TCRbeta cDNA libraries were constructed, with sample barcodes and unique molecular identifiers added in the process. RNA was extracted from every sample with Trizol reagent. The libraries were amplified in two PCR steps, and the second step added a second sample barcode and Illumina TruSeq adapters. Sequencing of the libraries was done on an Illumina NovaSeq, producing 2 x 150 bp paired-end reads. Under the source paper's analysis protocol: The reads were demultiplexed and collapsed into UMI-guided consensus sequences using migec v1.2.7. Using mixcr v2.1.11, the UMI consensuses were aligned to TRA and TRB V and J templates and assembled into clonotypes. Expanded or contracted clonotypes were those called significant by both edgeR and NoisET, with noise models trained on biological replicates. For edgeR calls, a false discovery rate-adjusted p below 0.01 and a log2 fold-change threshold of 1 were applied. As an exploratory analysis of dynamics, max-normalized trajectories of the 1000 most abundant clonotypes were examined with PCA combined with hierarchical clustering. The CD4 or CD8 phenotype of responding clones was assigned using the separately sequenced CD4+ and CD8+ repertoires. The public reads were quality trimmed at Q25 with fastp and then assembled into clones with MiXCR by TCRdb, keeping productive beta chains. Each record represents a unique CDR3 protein, reported with the most common genes and DNA among its rows. What appears here as the V and J calls and clone size reflects TCRdb's work, not the paper's. This sample is represented by about 620,000 distinct CDR3 sequences; over 15% of them were singletons. The top ten clonotypes cover 12% of the sample.

Ficoll-Paque density gradient centrifugation was used to isolate PBMCs. The sequencing sample was made of PBMCs or a T cell subset sorted from them (not recorded which). The sequence derives from an adult woman who had mild COVID-19 (a few samples of this study predate the infection). The sample titles of this study are shuffled in the database, so cell type and time point are left out; the donor was told from shared clones. The V gene is TRBV12-5 and the J gene is TRBJ1-2; 7 bases in the middle match TRBD1. Here is the DNA: TGTGCTAGTGGGGGTCTACAGGGGAGCAACTATGGCTACACCTTC. This yields the protein CASGGLQGSNYGYTF.